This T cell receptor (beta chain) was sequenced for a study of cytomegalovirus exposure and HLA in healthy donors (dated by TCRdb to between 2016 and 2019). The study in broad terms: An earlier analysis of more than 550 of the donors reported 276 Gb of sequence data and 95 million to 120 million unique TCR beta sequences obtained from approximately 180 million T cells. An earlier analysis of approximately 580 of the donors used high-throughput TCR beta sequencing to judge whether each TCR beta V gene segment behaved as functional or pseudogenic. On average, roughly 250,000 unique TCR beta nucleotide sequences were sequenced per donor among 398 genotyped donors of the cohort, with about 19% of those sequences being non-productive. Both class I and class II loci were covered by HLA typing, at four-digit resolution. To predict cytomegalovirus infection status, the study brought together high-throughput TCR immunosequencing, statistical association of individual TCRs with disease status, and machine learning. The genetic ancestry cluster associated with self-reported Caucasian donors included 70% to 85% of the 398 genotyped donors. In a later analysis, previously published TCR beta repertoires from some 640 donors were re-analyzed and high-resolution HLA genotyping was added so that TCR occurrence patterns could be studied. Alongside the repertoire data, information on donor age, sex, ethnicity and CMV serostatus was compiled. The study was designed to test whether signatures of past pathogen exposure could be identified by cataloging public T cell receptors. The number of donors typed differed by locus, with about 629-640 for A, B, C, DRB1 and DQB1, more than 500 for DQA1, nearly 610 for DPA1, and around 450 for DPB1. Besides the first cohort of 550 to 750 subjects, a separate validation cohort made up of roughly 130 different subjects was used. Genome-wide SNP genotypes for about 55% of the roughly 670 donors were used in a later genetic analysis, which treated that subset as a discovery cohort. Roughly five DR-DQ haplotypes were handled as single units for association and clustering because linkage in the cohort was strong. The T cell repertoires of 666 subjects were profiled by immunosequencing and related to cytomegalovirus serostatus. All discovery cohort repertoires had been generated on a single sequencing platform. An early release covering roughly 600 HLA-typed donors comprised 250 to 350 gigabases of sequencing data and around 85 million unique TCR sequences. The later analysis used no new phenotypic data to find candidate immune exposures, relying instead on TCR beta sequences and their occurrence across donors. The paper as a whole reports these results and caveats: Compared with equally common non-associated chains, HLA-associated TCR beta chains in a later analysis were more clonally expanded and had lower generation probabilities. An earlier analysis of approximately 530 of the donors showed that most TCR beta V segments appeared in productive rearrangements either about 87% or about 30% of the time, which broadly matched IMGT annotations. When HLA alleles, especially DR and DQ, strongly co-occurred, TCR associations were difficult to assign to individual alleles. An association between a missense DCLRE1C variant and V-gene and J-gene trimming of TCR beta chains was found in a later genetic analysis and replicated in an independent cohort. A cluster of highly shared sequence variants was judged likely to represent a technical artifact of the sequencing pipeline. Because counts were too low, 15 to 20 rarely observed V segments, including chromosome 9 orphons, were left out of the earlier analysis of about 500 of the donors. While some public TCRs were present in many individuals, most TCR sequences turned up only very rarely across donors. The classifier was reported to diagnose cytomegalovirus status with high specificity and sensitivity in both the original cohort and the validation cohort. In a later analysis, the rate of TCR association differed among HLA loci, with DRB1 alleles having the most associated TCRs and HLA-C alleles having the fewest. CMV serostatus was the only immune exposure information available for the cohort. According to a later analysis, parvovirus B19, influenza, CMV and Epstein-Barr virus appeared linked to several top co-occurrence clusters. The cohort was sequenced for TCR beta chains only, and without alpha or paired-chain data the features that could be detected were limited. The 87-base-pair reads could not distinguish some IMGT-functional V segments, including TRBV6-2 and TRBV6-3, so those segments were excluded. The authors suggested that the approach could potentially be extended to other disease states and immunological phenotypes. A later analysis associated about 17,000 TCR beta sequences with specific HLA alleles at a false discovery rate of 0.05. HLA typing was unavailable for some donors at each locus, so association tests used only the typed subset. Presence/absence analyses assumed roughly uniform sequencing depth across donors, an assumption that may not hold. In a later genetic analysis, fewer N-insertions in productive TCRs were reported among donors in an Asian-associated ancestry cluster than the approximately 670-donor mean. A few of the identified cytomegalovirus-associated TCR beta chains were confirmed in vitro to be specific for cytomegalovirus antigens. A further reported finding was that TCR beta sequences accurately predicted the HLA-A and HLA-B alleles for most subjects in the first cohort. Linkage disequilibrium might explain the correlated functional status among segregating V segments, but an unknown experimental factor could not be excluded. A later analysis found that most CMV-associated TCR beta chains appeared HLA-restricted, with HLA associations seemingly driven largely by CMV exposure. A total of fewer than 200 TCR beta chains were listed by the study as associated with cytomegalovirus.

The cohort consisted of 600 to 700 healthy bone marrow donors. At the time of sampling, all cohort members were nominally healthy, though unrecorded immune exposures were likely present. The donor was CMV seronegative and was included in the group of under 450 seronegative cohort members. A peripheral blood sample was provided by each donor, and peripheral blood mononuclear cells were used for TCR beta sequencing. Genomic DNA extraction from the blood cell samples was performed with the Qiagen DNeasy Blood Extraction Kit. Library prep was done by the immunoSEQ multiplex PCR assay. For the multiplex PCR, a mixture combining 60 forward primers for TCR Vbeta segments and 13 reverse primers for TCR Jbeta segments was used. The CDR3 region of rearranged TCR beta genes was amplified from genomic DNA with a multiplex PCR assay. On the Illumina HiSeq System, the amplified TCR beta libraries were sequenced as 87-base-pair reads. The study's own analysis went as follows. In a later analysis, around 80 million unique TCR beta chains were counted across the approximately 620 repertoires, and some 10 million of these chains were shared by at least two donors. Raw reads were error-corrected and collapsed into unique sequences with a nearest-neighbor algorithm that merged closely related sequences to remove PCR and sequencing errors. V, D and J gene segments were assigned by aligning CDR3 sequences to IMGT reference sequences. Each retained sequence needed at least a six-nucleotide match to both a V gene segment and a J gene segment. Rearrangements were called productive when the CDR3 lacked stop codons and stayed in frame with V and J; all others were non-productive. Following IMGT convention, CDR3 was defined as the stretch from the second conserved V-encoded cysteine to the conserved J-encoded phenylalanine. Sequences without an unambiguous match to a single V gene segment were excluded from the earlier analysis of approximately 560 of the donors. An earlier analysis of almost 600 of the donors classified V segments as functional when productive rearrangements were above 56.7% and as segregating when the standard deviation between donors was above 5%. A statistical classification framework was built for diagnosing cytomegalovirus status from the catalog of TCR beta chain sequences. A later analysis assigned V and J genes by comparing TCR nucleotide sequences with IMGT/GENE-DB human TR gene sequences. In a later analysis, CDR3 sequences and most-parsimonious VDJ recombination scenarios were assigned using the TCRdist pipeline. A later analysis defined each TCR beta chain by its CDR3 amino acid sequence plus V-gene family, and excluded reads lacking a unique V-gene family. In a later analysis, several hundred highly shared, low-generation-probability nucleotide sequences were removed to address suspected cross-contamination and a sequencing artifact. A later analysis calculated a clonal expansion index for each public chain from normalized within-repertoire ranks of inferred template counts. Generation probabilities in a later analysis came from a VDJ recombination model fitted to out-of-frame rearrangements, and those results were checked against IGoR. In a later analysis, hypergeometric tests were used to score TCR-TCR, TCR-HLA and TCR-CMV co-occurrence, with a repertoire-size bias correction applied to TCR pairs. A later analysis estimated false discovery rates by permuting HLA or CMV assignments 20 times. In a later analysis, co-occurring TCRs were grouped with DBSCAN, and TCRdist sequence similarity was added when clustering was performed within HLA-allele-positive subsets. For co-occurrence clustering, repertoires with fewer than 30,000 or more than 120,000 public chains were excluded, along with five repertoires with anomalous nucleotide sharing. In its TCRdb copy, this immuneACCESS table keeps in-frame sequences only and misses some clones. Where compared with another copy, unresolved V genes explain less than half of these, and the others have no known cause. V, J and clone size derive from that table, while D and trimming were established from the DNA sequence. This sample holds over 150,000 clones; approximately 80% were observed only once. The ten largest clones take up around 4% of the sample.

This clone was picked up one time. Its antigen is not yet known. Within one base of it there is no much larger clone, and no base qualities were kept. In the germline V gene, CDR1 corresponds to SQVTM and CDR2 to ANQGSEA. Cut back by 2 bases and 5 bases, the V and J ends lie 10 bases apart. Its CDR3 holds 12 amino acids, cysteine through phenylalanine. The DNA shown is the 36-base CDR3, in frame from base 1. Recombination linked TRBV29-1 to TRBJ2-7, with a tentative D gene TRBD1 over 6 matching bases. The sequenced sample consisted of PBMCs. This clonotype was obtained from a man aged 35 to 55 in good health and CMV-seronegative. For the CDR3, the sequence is CSVEHEGDEQYF. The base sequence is TGCAGCGTTGAACACGAGGGGGACGAGCAGTACTTC.